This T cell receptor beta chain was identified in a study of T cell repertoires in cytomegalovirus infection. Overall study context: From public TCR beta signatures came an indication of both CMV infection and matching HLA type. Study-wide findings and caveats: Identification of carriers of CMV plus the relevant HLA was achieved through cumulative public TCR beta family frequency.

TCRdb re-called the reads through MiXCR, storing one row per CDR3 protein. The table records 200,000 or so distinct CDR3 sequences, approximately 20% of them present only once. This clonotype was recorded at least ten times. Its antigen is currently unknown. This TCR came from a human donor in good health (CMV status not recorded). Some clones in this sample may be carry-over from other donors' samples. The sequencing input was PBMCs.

The CDR3 spells CACKGNTEAFF. CDR3 nucleotides: TGTGCTTGTAAGGGGAACACTGAAGCTTTCTTT. This chain joins TRBV28 and TRBJ1-1; no clear D. In germline, CDR1 is MDHEN, CDR2 SYDVKM. The CDR3 consists of 11 residues.